Presented here are 11 T cell receptor beta chains from one specimen sequenced in a study of T cell repertoires and HLA-DP antigens. No antigen has been assigned to these receptors. Sequencing used immunoSEQ multiplex PCR; TCRdb keeps in-frame clones, though not all of them. The repertoire includes over 100,000 clones, about 92% of them detected once, and about 0.27% sits in the top ten. The specimen sequenced was CD4+ T cells from PBMCs. Every receptor here comes from a young woman in good health and CMV-seronegative.

This clone was observed a handful of times. The chain is built from TRBV27 and TRBJ1-2; D possibly corresponds to TRBD1 (5 bases). This CDR3 has 12 amino acids. Looked up from germline, CDR1 is MNHEY and CDR2 is SMNVEV (reference sequence). V gave up 6 bases and J gave up 8 bases, with 13 bases separating them. CDR3 region: CASRETGGGYTF. In DNA form, the CDR3 reads TGTGCCAGCAGGGAGACGGGGGGAGGCTACACCTTC.

The chain recombines TRBV5-8 with TRBJ1-5; weak D call: TRBD1 (5 bases). CDR1 and CDR2 from the germline V gene are SGHTS and YDEGEE. CDR3 size: 14 residues. Trimming left V 0 bases short and J 4 bases short, with 8 bases between. The CDR3 is CASSLGDGNQPQHF. The CDR3 bases are TGTGCCAGCAGCTTGGGGGACGGTAATCAGCCCCAGCATTTT.

This rearrangement joins TRBV28 to TRBJ1-1; D unclear. V was clipped by 4 bases and J by 1 base, with 13 bases between them. The CDR3 is 15 residues long. Per the germline V gene, CDR1 is MDHEN and CDR2 is SYDVKM. The CDR3 spells CASSWSVLRNTEAFF. DNA for the CDR3: TGTGCCAGCAGTTGGTCAGTCTTAAGGAACACTGAAGCTTTCTTT.

V is TRBV25-1 and J is TRBJ2-3; 7 nucleotides match TRBD1. The V segment lost 3 bases and the J segment 8 bases; nucleotides outside the gene matches: 2. The germline V gene has CDR1 MGHDK and CDR2 SYGVNS. The CDR3 spans 12 residues. The CDR3 region has the DNA TGTGCCAGCAGTGACACAGGGGCTACGCAGTATTTT. This gives the protein CASSDTGATQYF.

The chain is built from TRBV5-1 and TRBJ2-5; D possibly matches TRBD1 or TRBD2 (6 bases each). This CDR3 has 15 amino acids. Trimming stripped 2 bases from V and 5 bases from J, with 16 bases between. Germline CDR1 reads SGHRS; CDR2 reads YFSETQ. Here the CDR3 reads CASSFWGAPSETQYF. As DNA, the CDR3 is TGCGCCAGCAGCTTTTGGGGGGCCCCTTCCGAGACCCAGTACTTC.

The chain joins TRBV2 to TRBJ2-7, with 11 bases that match TRBD1. Germline CDR1 reads SNHLY; CDR2 reads FYNNEI. Unmatched junction bases numbered 14, after V lost 6 bases and J lost 4 bases. There are 17 residues in the CDR3. The CDR3 DNA reads TGTGCCAGCAGACAAGACTTATGGGACAGGGGGTCGTACGAGCAGTACTTC. It codes for CASRQDLWDRGSYEQYF.

The genes are TRBV5-1 and TRBJ2-7; D perhaps matches TRBD2 (5 bases). The germline CDR1 and CDR2 sequences are SGHRS and YFSETQ. V was cut by 4 bases and J by 1 base, with 12 bases left in between. The CDR3 is made up of 14 amino acids. Here the CDR3 reads CASSPGGRSYEQYV. Written as DNA, the CDR3 is TGCGCCAGCAGCCCTGGAGGTAGGTCCTACGAGCAGTACGTC.

The chain couples TRBV6-5 to TRBJ1-2; the D gene is possibly TRBD1 (5 bases). The V end lost 0 bases, the J end lost 4 bases, and 6 bases lay between the germline ends. Germline CDR1 reads MNHEY; CDR2 reads SVGAGI. The CDR3 is made up of 13 amino acids. The CDR3 loop reads CASSYSRGYGYTF. The CDR3 bases are TGTGCCAGCAGTTACTCGAGGGGCTATGGCTACACCTTC.

V is TRBV11-3 and J is TRBJ2-3; 11 bases fit TRBD1. The V gene's germline CDR1 is SGHNT and CDR2 YENEEA. The ends lost 5 bases at V and 5 bases at J; junction bases unmatched: 6. This CDR3 spans 15 amino acids. The chain's CDR3 is CASSPGQGVEDTQYF. DNA of the CDR3: TGTGCCAGCAGCCCGGGACAGGGGGTGGAAGATACGCAGTATTTT.

V and J are TRBV18 and TRBJ2-7; D might be TRBD1 (6 bases). Germline CDR1 is KGHSH and CDR2 is LQKENI. This CDR3 spans 12 amino acids. Deletions cut 3 bases from V and 9 bases from J, with 12 bases between. CDR3 region: CASSPNRDPQYF. CDR3 DNA sequence: TGTGCCAGCTCACCCAACAGGGACCCGCAGTACTTC.

The rearrangement uses TRBV7-6 and TRBJ2-3, with 8 nucleotides matching TRBD1. Germline V lookup: CDR1 SGHVS, CDR2 FNYEAQ. The length of the CDR3 is 15 residues. Trimming took 5 bases from V and 5 from J; bases not matched to a gene: 9. The CDR3: CASSTQTGAVDTQYF. Written as DNA, the CDR3 is TGTGCCAGCAGCACCCAGACAGGGGCGGTAGATACGCAGTATTTT.